This T cell receptor (beta chain) derives from a study of a mutant IDH1 vaccine in newly diagnosed glioma. Study background: The patients were given eight vaccinations, one each in weeks 1, 3, 5, 7, 11, 15, 19 and 23. Treated patients comprised around 60% males and about 38% females, mean age approximately 37 years.

Details on this clone: What it binds is unknown.

Sequenced by immunoSEQ multiplex PCR; TCRdb stores in-frame clones only, minus some. The sample contains about 27,000 clones, around 80% of which appear only once. Time point noted: week 5, during vaccination. One vaccine dose held 300 ug of mutant IDH1 20-mer peptide and came with topical imiquimod. This specimen was PBMCs, taken from a glioma patient whose treatment included an IDH1 peptide vaccine. The TCR originated in a man aged 40-50 years with glioma. Some clones in this sample may be carry-over from other donors' samples.

CDR3 residues: CASSELAGGNTGELFF. In DNA form, the CDR3 reads TGTGCCAGCAGCGAACTAGCGGGGGGGAACACCGGGGAGCTGTTTTTT. V gene TRBV7-9 combines with J gene TRBJ2-2; TRBD2 aligns across 12 bases. With 5 bases clipped from V and 1 base from J, the junction kept 2 bases outside the gene matches. CDR3 size: 16 residues. Germline-derived CDR1 and CDR2 are SEHNR and FQNEAQ (reference sequence).